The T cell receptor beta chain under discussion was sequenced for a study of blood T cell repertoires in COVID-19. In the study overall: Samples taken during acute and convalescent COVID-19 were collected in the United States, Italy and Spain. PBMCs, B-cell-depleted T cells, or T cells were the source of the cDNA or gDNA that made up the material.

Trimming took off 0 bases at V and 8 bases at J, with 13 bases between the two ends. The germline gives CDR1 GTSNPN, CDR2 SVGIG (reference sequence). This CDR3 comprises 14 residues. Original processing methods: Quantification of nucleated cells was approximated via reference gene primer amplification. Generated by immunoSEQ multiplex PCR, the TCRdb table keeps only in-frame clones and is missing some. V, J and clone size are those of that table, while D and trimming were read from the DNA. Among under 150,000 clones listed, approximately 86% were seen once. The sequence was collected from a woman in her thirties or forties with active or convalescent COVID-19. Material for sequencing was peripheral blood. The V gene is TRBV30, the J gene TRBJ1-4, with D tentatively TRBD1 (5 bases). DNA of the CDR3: TGTGCCTGGAGTGTAGGAGGGTCAGGGGAAAAACTGTTTTTT. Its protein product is CAWSVGGSGEKLFF.